This TCR beta chain was sequenced for a study of T-cell reconstitution after alpha-beta-depleted transplantation in children. V was pared by 0 bases and J by 1 base, with 7 bases between. CDR3 length: 15 residues. Germline V gene lookup returns CDR1 DFQATT and CDR2 SNEGSKA (reference sequence). This clonotype was detected ten times or more. For TCRbeta, the library was prepared with unique molecular identifiers. TCRdb reprocessed the PCR reads with MiXCR, giving one entry per CDR3 protein. The repertoire includes about 640,000 distinct CDR3 sequences, 16% of them detected once, and about 1.1% sits in the top ten.

The chain uses TRBV20-1 and TRBJ2-6; D may be TRBD1 (6 bases). Sequenced here: PBMCs from the stem cell graft donor, sampled from the stem cell graft. The clonotype was recovered from a human donor who donated a stem cell graft to a child with acute myeloid leukemia. CDR3 sequence (DNA): TGCAGTGCTAGAGATAGGGGGTCTGGGGCCAACGTCCTGACTTTC. Its translation is CSARDRGSGANVLTF.